These T cell receptor beta chains were read from a single sample in a study of persistence of HIV-infected CD4 T cells. Here immunoSEQ multiplex PCR was the method, and the copy in TCRdb shows in-frame clones only, minus some. This sample has 35,000 to 55,000 clones, with roughly 90% found just once. Which antigens these TCRs recognize remains unknown. The specimen was CD4+ T cells sorted from PBMCs after roughly 17-hour stimulation, collected from a patient who received antiretroviral therapy. These receptors all stem from an adult man with HIV who was CMV-seropositive. Each CDR3 is given with its conserved first and last residue. The D gene is left open where the match is weak. Where a row states a size, it is once, few, many or the class of an expanded clone; other rows omit it.

J: TRBJ1-1
D: TRBD1
size: once
V: TRBV5-4
CDR3: CASSKDRVNTEAFF
DNA: TGTGCCAGCAGCAAGGACAGGGTGAACACTGAAGCTTTCTTT

J: TRBJ2-1
D: NA
size: NA
V: TRBV5-1
CDR3: CASSLVTYNEQFF
DNA: TGCGCCAGCAGCTTGGTAACCTACAATGAGCAGTTCTTC

J: TRBJ2-1
D: NA
size: NA
V: TRBV5-4
CDR3: CASSLGPQNEQFF
DNA: TGTGCCAGCAGCTTGGGACCGCAAAATGAGCAGTTCTTC

J: TRBJ1-1
D: NA
size: NA
V: TRBV10-3
CDR3: CAIMTERGNEVNTEAFF
DNA: TGTGCCATCATGACGGAGAGGGGGAATGAGGTGAACACTGAAGCTTTCTTT

J: TRBJ1-2
D: NA
size: NA
V: TRBV3-1/TRBV3-2
CDR3: CASSRGGGYTF
DNA: TGTGCCAGCAGCCGAGGGGGAGGCTACACCTTC

J: TRBJ1-6
D: TRBD1
size: NA
V: TRBV6-1
CDR3: CASSLGQSNSPLHF
DNA: TGTGCCAGCAGTCTGGGACAGTCTAATTCACCCCTCCACTTT

J: TRBJ2-4
D: TRBD1
size: NA
V: TRBV7-3
CDR3: CASSQLGQGASAKNIQYF
DNA: TGTGCCAGCAGCCAACTGGGACAGGGGGCTTCGGCCAAAAACATTCAGTACTTC

J: TRBJ1-4
D: TRBD1
size: once
V: TRBV9
CDR3: CASSATGVDEKLFF
DNA: TGTGCCAGCAGCGCGACAGGGGTGGATGAAAAACTGTTTTTT

J: TRBJ2-1
D: NA
size: once
V: TRBV7-9
CDR3: CASSSSKLGTNLGNEQFF
DNA: TGTGCCAGCAGCTCTTCGAAACTAGGTACGAATTTGGGCAATGAGCAGTTCTTC

J: TRBJ2-1
D: TRBD2
size: NA
V: TRBV10-1
CDR3: CASSEGSGGATEQFF
DNA: TGCGCCAGCAGTGAGGGTAGCGGGGGGGCCACTGAGCAGTTCTTC

J: TRBJ2-3
D: NA
size: NA
V: TRBV7-8
CDR3: CASSFAVHTDTQYF
DNA: TGTGCCAGCAGCTTCGCGGTACACACAGATACGCAGTATTTT

J: TRBJ1-2
D: TRBD1
size: NA
V: TRBV6-1
CDR3: CASSEGQGGNYGYTF
DNA: TGTGCCAGCAGTGAAGGACAGGGAGGTAACTATGGCTACACCTTC

J: TRBJ2-1
D: TRBD2
size: NA
V: TRBV5-1
CDR3: CASSGGLANPYNEQFF
DNA: TGCGCCAGCAGCGGGGGACTAGCGAACCCCTACAATGAGCAGTTCTTC

J: TRBJ1-1
D: NA
size: NA
V: TRBV5-1
CDR3: CASSLNRLNTEAFF
DNA: TGCGCCAGCAGCTTAAACCGGCTCAACACTGAAGCTTTCTTT

J: TRBJ2-7
D: NA
size: NA
V: TRBV5-1
CDR3: CASSLGPAYEQYF
DNA: TGCGCCAGCAGCTTGGGACCGGCTTACGAGCAGTACTTC

J: TRBJ1-1
D: NA
size: once
V: TRBV19
CDR3: CASSIDAGMNTEAFF
DNA: TGTGCCAGTAGTATAGATGCAGGGATGAACACTGAAGCTTTCTTT

J: TRBJ2-1
D: NA
size: NA
V: TRBV3-1/TRBV3-2
CDR3: CASSQVRGAGPYNEQFF
DNA: TGTGCCAGCAGCCAAGTCCGGGGGGCGGGGCCCTACAATGAGCAGTTCTTC

J: TRBJ1-1
D: NA
size: NA
V: TRBV9
CDR3: CASSVLTGTNTEAFF
DNA: TGTGCCAGCAGCGTACTTACAGGGACGAACACTGAAGCTTTCTTT

J: TRBJ1-3
D: NA
size: NA
V: TRBV7-9
CDR3: CASSSQSRNWNDWVYF
DNA: TGTGCCAGCAGCTCCCAATCAAGGAACTGGAACGATTGGGTATATTTT

J: TRBJ2-7
D: TRBD1
size: NA
V: TRBV10-3
CDR3: CAISESETGIAYEQYF
DNA: TGTGCCATCAGTGAGTCTGAGACAGGGATCGCCTACGAGCAGTACTTC

J: TRBJ2-5
D: NA
size: NA
V: TRBV5-4
CDR3: CASSPEPRQQETQYF
DNA: TGTGCCAGCAGCCCGGAGCCCCGACAGCAAGAGACCCAGTACTTC

J: TRBJ1-1
D: NA
size: NA
V: TRBV7-3
CDR3: CASSFNMNTEAFF
DNA: TGTGCCAGCAGCTTCAACATGAACACTGAAGCTTTCTTT

J: TRBJ2-1
D: NA
size: NA
V: TRBV29-1
CDR3: CSGTYNEQFF
DNA: TGCAGCGGGACCTACAATGAGCAGTTCTTC

J: TRBJ2-1
D: NA
size: NA
V: TRBV18
CDR3: CASSLIGAPMNEQFF
DNA: TGTGCCAGCTCACTCATAGGTGCCCCTATGAATGAGCAGTTCTTC

J: TRBJ1-4
D: TRBD1
size: NA
V: TRBV11-1
CDR3: CASSRDRDEKLFF
DNA: TGTGCCAGCAGCCGCGACAGGGATGAAAAACTGTTTTTT

J: TRBJ1-5
D: TRBD1
size: NA
V: TRBV19
CDR3: CASSPDRGRQPQHF
DNA: TGTGCCAGTAGTCCCGACAGGGGACGTCAGCCCCAGCATTTT

J: TRBJ1-3
D: NA
size: NA
V: TRBV2
CDR3: CASSDIAGNTIYF
DNA: TGTGCCAGCAGTGACATTGCTGGAAACACCATATATTTT

J: TRBJ2-3
D: TRBD1
size: NA
V: TRBV7-3
CDR3: CASRPSSGTGGTDTQYF
DNA: TGTGCCAGCAGACCTAGCTCCGGGACAGGGGGTACAGATACGCAGTATTTT

J: TRBJ1-1
D: NA
size: few
V: TRBV6-1
CDR3: CASFGALWAFF
DNA: TGTGCCAGCTTTGGGGCCCTCTGGGCTTTCTTT

J: TRBJ2-7
D: NA
size: NA
V: TRBV19
CDR3: CASTPPGASYEQYF
DNA: TGTGCCAGTACCCCTCCCGGGGCCTCCTACGAGCAGTACTTC

J: TRBJ2-1
D: NA
size: NA
V: TRBV7-2
CDR3: CASSLAGGTYNEQFF
DNA: TGTGCCAGCAGCTTAGCGGGGGGAACTTACAATGAGCAGTTCTTC

J: TRBJ1-6
D: NA
size: NA
V: TRBV4-2
CDR3: CASSQRLGSPLHF
DNA: TGTGCCAGCAGCCAAAGGTTAGGTTCACCCCTCCACTTT

J: TRBJ2-7
D: NA
size: NA
V: TRBV2
CDR3: CASSEELLSHEQYF
DNA: TGTGCCAGCAGTGAAGAGCTTCTTAGCCACGAGCAGTACTTC

J: TRBJ2-3
D: NA
size: NA
V: TRBV12-5
CDR3: CASGPSGADTQYF
DNA: TGTGCTAGTGGTCCTTCTGGGGCAGATACGCAGTATTTT

J: TRBJ1-1
D: NA
size: NA
V: TRBV3-1/TRBV3-2
CDR3: CASSQGRGEAFF
DNA: TGTGCCAGCAGCCAAGGACGGGGAGAAGCTTTCTTT

J: TRBJ2-7
D: TRBD1
size: NA
V: TRBV29-1
CDR3: CSVVRTGKDEQYF
DNA: TGCAGCGTTGTTCGGACAGGGAAGGATGAGCAGTACTTC

J: TRBJ2-2
D: NA
size: NA
V: TRBV19
CDR3: CASSPEGAGGGELFF
DNA: TGTGCCAGTAGTCCCGAAGGGGCCGGAGGCGGGGAGCTGTTTTTT

J: TRBJ2-3
D: NA
size: NA
V: TRBV7-6
CDR3: CASSLAQNPQYF
DNA: TGTGCCAGCAGCTTGGCTCAGAACCCGCAGTATTTT

J: TRBJ2-4
D: NA
size: few
V: TRBV21-1
CDR3: CASSKVGAGGSKNIQYF
DNA: TGTGCCAGCAGCAAAGTCGGGGCAGGGGGTAGCAAAAACATTCAGTACTTC

J: TRBJ2-3
D: TRBD2
size: NA
V: TRBV20-1
CDR3: CSASAAGGQGDTQYF
DNA: TGCAGTGCTAGTGCGGCGGGGGGGCAAGGAGATACGCAGTATTTT

J: TRBJ2-3
D: TRBD2
size: NA
V: TRBV5-1
CDR3: CASSLQGGAGGLDTQYF
DNA: TGCGCCAGCAGCTTGCAGGGTGGAGCGGGGGGTCTCGATACGCAGTATTTT

J: TRBJ2-5
D: TRBD2
size: NA
V: TRBV4-2
CDR3: CASSHVAGQETQYF
DNA: TGTGCCAGCAGCCATGTAGCGGGGCAAGAGACCCAGTACTTC

J: TRBJ1-6
D: TRBD1
size: NA
V: TRBV5-1
CDR3: CASSTEDRGQSPLHF
DNA: TGCGCCAGCAGCACGGAGGACAGGGGGCAATCACCCCTCCACTTT

J: TRBJ2-7
D: TRBD2
size: once
V: TRBV4-2
CDR3: CASSQANLAGGLSLYEQYF
DNA: TGTGCCAGCAGCCAAGCGAATCTAGCGGGGGGGCTTTCTCTCTACGAGCAGTACTTC

J: TRBJ1-1
D: NA
size: NA
V: TRBV12-3/TRBV12-4
CDR3: CASSLGLTEAFF
DNA: TGTGCCAGCAGTCTAGGACTAACTGAAGCTTTCTTT

J: TRBJ1-5
D: NA
size: NA
V: TRBV27
CDR3: CASSANRVAGNQPQHF
DNA: TGTGCCAGCAGTGCCAACAGGGTAGCGGGCAATCAGCCCCAGCATTTT

J: TRBJ2-3
D: TRBD1
size: NA
V: TRBV4-1
CDR3: CASSQEGRGGVDTQYF
DNA: TGCGCCAGCAGCCAAGAAGGTAGAGGGGGCGTGGATACGCAGTATTTT

J: TRBJ2-1
D: TRBD2
size: NA
V: TRBV6-6
CDR3: CASSPRVAGGLSYNEQFF
DNA: TGTGCCAGCAGTCCTCGAGTAGCGGGGGGCCTCTCCTACAATGAGCAGTTCTTC

J: TRBJ2-7
D: TRBD2
size: NA
V: TRBV7-2
CDR3: CASSLGRASGGSYEQYF
DNA: TGTGCCAGCAGCTTAGGTAGGGCTAGCGGGGGCTCCTACGAGCAGTACTTC

J: TRBJ2-1
D: NA
size: few
V: TRBV7-2
CDR3: CASSPPTSSYNEQFF
DNA: TGTGCCAGCAGCCCGCCGACTAGCTCCTACAATGAGCAGTTCTTC

J: TRBJ2-3
D: TRBD2
size: NA
V: TRBV10-3
CDR3: CAISVQRGDPLGTDTQYF
DNA: TGTGCCATCAGTGTCCAGCGGGGGGACCCACTGGGCACAGATACGCAGTATTTT

J: TRBJ2-2
D: TRBD2
size: NA
V: TRBV9
CDR3: CASSPRSSSGGSTTGELFF
DNA: TGTGCCAGCAGCCCCCGCTCCTCTAGCGGGGGCTCTACCACCGGGGAGCTGTTTTTT

J: TRBJ2-7
D: NA
size: NA
V: TRBV18
CDR3: CASSPVTGSYEQYF
DNA: TGTGCCAGCTCACCAGTAACAGGCTCCTACGAGCAGTACTTC